Presented here are 14 T cell receptor beta chains from one specimen sequenced in a study of neurological immune-mediated disorders. TCRdb re-derived calls from the 5' RACE reads in MiXCR, one entry per CDR3 protein. The table records some 83,000 distinct CDR3 sequences, just over 2.5% of them present only once. Material for sequencing was PBMCs. The receptors were sampled from a young woman with multiple sclerosis.

Concerning this clonotype: This could be a read error, since a much larger clone is one nucleotide away. The chain carries TRBV20-1 and TRBJ1-5; D unresolved. Looked up from germline, CDR1 is DFQATT and CDR2 is SNEGSKA (reference sequence). The CDR3 is 14 residues long. For the CDR3, the DNA is TGCAGTGCTAGAGGGCTTGGAAGCAATCAGCACCAGCATTTT. It specifies CSARGLGSNQHQHF.

Ten or more counts support this clonotype. The genes are TRBV7-2 and TRBJ2-1; a possible D gene is TRBD2 (5 bases). The CDR3 is 12 amino acids. CDR1 is SGHTA and CDR2 is FQGNSA in the germline V gene. Deletions cut 2 bases from V and 10 bases from J, with 9 bases between. The CDR3 DNA follows: TGTGCCAGCAGCTTATCCCGACTAGAGCAGTTCTTC. The encoded protein is CASSLSRLEQFF. The whole variable domain, remainder taken from reference TRBV7-2 and TRBJ2-1, is GAGVSQSPSNKVTEKGKDVELRCDPISGHTALYWYRQSLGQGLEFLIYFQGNSAPDKSGLPSDRFSAERTGGSVSTLTIQRTQQEDSAVYLCASSLSRLEQFFGPGTRLTVL.

This sequence joins TRBV7-6 and TRBJ2-2; the D gene could be TRBD1 or TRBD2 (5 bases each). V was shortened by 8 bases and J by 1 base, with 8 bases between the two germline ends. CDR3 length: 13 residues. Germline lookup yields CDR1 SGHVS and CDR2 FNYEAQ. CDR3 residues: CASRDGNTGELFF. CDR3 bases: TGTGCCAGCCGGGACGGGAACACCGGGGAGCTGTTTTTT.

This clonotype has at least ten counts. This chain uses TRBV6-5 with TRBJ2-3; no definite D call. The CDR3 sequence is 14 residues long. Trimming cost V 4 bases and J 6 bases, with 14 bases left between them. Looked up from germline, CDR1 is MNHEY and CDR2 is SVGAGI. The CDR3 spells CASSSVFGPDTQYF. CDR3 DNA: TGTGCCAGCAGTTCAGTCTTCGGACCCGATACGCAGTATTTT.

This clonotype was detected many times. The CDR3 here is CASSVTGAGARYEQYF. CDR3 nucleotide sequence: TGTGCCAGCAGTGTCACCGGAGCGGGAGCTCGGTACGAGCAGTACTTC. V is TRBV12-3 or TRBV12-4 and J is TRBJ2-7, with 8 bases aligning to TRBD2. This CDR3 spans 16 amino acids. Unmatched junction bases numbered 13, after V lost 5 bases and J lost 4 bases.

This clonotype was recorded at least ten times. This chain connects TRBV27 to TRBJ1-2, with 7 bases that match TRBD1. The CDR3 extends over 15 amino acids. CDR1 and CDR2 from the germline V gene are MNHEY and SMNVEV (reference sequence). The V segment lost 6 bases and the J segment 6 bases; nucleotides outside the gene matches: 13. For the CDR3, the DNA is TGTGCCAGCAGACCGACAGGGACGCAGGGGCATGGCTACACCTTC. Protein sequence: CASRPTGTQGHGYTF.

At least ten counts were recorded for this clonotype. The V call is TRBV5-1, the J call TRBJ1-2, with a possible D match to TRBD1 (6 bases). CDR3 length: 15 amino acids. V lost 4 bases to trimming and J lost 6 bases, with 19 bases between them. The germline V gene has CDR1 SGHRS and CDR2 YFSETQ. The CDR3 DNA reads as TGCGCCAGCAGCCTACGGGTGGGGGCGCTTGATGGCTACACCTTC. Encoded protein: CASSLRVGALDGYTF.

Many counts were recorded for this clonotype. The chain carries TRBV20-1 and TRBJ2-7; D may be TRBD1 or TRBD2 (5 bases each). The CDR3 runs 15 residues. Germline V gives CDR1 DFQATT, CDR2 SNEGSKA (reference sequence). Trimming shortened V by 3 bases and J by 4 bases, and 19 bases separated the two germline ends. Written as DNA, the CDR3 is TGCAGTGCTAGGGGGGAGAAAGGGGTCCTGTACGAGCAGTACTTC. Translated, it gives CSARGEKGVLYEQYF.

Note on this clonotype: No conserved phenylalanine or tryptophan is present at the end of the CDR3, so a read error is the likely explanation. V usage is TRBV4-2 and J usage is TRBJ2-7; D unclear. V lost 0 bases and J 1 base, leaving 1 base between the germline ends. There are 12 residues in the CDR3. Germline V gene sequence: CDR1 LGHNA, CDR2 YNFKEQ. For the CDR3, the DNA is TGTGCCAGCAGCCAAGAGTCCTACGAGCAGTACAAC. Translating gives CASSQESYEQYN.

Ten or more counts support this clonotype. DNA for the CDR3: TGCAGCGTTGCCCCTACCGACGGCAACTATGGCTACACCTTC. It translates to CSVAPTDGNYGYTF. This chain joins TRBV29-1 and TRBJ1-2; unclear D gene. V was pared by 4 bases and J by 2 bases, with 14 bases between. Germline CDR1 reads SQVTM; CDR2 reads ANQGSEA. The CDR3 runs 14 residues.

This clonotype appeared many times. The J gene is TRBJ1-1, the V gene TRBV7-9; D might be TRBD1 (5 bases). The length of the CDR3 is 15 residues. V was shortened by 5 bases and J by 6 bases, with 19 bases between the two germline ends. The germline V gene has CDR1 SEHNR and CDR2 FQNEAQ (reference sequence). The CDR3 region has the DNA TGTGCCAGCAGCCCCTTGGACTTTGGGGGATCTGAAGCTTTCTTT. It yields the protein CASSPLDFGGSEAFF.

This clonotype has a count of ten or more. V usage is TRBV20-1 and J usage is TRBJ2-3; 7 nucleotides line up with TRBD2. Per germline, CDR1 DFQATT and CDR2 SNEGSKA (reference sequence). Germline trimming cut 0 bases from V and 10 bases from J; bases unmatched to any gene: 19. CDR3 length equals 17 residues. CDR3 residues: CSARDSGGGRRSQAQYF. In DNA, the CDR3 is TGCAGTGCTAGAGATTCCGGGGGAGGGCGACGGAGTCAGGCGCAGTATTTT.

This clonotype has a count of ten or more. The J gene is TRBJ2-7, the V gene TRBV5-1, with 10 bases aligning to TRBD1. V gave up 4 bases and J gave up 1 base; unmatched junction bases: 8. Germline CDR1 reads SGHRS; CDR2 reads YFSETQ. This CDR3 comprises 16 residues. CDR3 bases: TGCGCCAGCAGCAGAACCGGGACAGGGGTTTCCTACGAGCAGTACTTC. Residues: CASSRTGTGVSYEQYF.

A note on this clonotype: A read error may be the cause here, since a much bigger clone is one base away. V gene TRBV7-9 combines with J gene TRBJ1-2, with D unresolved. Trimming took off 6 bases at V and 12 bases at J, with 17 bases between the two ends. CDR1 is SEHNR and CDR2 is FQNEAQ in the germline V gene (reference sequence). The CDR3 extends over 12 amino acids. The CDR3 DNA sequence: TGTGCCAGCAGTCCAGCCTCGCGTCGCCACACCTTC. Translating gives CASSPASRRHTF.